This TCR beta chain was sequenced during a study of naive and memory T cell subsets. The beta constant-region primer was an equimolar mix of two oligonucleotides covering TRBC1 and TRBC2. TCRdb reanalysed the UMI-ligation and nested PCR reads using MiXCR and keeps one entry per CDR3 protein. Of 84,000 or so distinct CDR3 sequences in the sample, about 7% are singletons; the top ten hold 1.6%. This clonotype occurred a few times. The trim removed 5 bases at V and 0 bases at J, leaving 2 bases unmatched. The CDR3 length is 14 residues. The germline V gene encodes CDR1 MGHDK and CDR2 SYGVNS. The chain employs TRBV25-1 and TRBJ2-3; TRBD2 matches at 7 bases. The sample consisted of central memory CD4+ T cells from blood. The TCR sequence derives from a human donor in good health. The CDR3 reads CASSRAGSTDTQYF. Written as DNA, the CDR3 is TGTGCCAGCAGTCGAGCGGGAAGCACAGATACGCAGTATTTT.